Shown below are 9 T cell receptor beta chains from a single sample sequenced in a study of CD8 T cells in Susac syndrome. Random-hexamer reverse transcription was applied to roughly 0.5 to 1 ug RNA. In TCRdb, the immunoSEQ multiplex PCR reads were re-called with MiXCR into one record per CDR3 protein. The data contain roughly 130,000 distinct CDR3 sequences, 90% to 95% of them singletons. The sequencing input was CD4+ T cells from PBMCs. Receptors originate from a human donor with multiple sclerosis.

The CDR3 region has the DNA TGTGCCAGCAGCTTAGTGCTAGCCCGGAATGAGCAGTTCTTC. Translation gives CASSLVLARNEQFF. The chain couples TRBV7-2 to TRBJ2-1; D is possibly TRBD2 (5 bases). V was trimmed by 1 base and J by 7 bases, leaving 11 bases between them. The CDR3 spans 14 residues. CDR1 and CDR2 from the germline V gene are SGHTA and FQGNSA.

The chain has TRBV12-3 or TRBV12-4 and TRBJ1-4; 7 bases map to TRBD1. The CDR3 is made up of 14 amino acids. V lost 3 bases to trimming and J lost 2 bases; unmatched junction nucleotides: 0. CDR3 residues: CASSLTGTNEKLFF. CDR3 coding DNA: TGTGCCAGCAGTTTGACAGGGACTAATGAAAAACTGTTTTTT.

V gene TRBV9 combines with J gene TRBJ2-2; no clear D. Trimming left V 2 bases short and J 2 bases short, with 7 bases between. The CDR3 consists of 14 residues. Germline lookup yields CDR1 SGDLS and CDR2 YYNGEE. Here the CDR3 DNA reads TGTGCCAGCAGCGTGTCCCCAAACACCGGGGAGCTGTTTTTT. Residues: CASSVSPNTGELFF.

V usage is TRBV20-1 and J usage is TRBJ2-2; 12 bases are a match to TRBD2. With V trimmed by 6 bases and J by 5 bases, 7 bases remained unmatched. Germline V gene data show CDR1 as DFQATT and CDR2 as SNEGSKA (reference sequence). The CDR3 totals 15 residues. Here the CDR3 reads CSATRTSGITGELFF. CDR3 sequence (DNA): TGCAGTGCCACACGGACTAGCGGGATAACCGGGGAGCTGTTTTTT.

CDR3 in DNA: TGTGCCAGCAGCTTTGGGACTGGCTACGAGCAGTACTTC. Protein sequence: CASSFGTGYEQYF. The chain couples TRBV5-6 to TRBJ2-7, with D tentatively TRBD2 (6 bases). The CDR3 runs to 13 residues. Germline V lookup: CDR1 SGHDT, CDR2 YYEEEE. Trimming removed 2 bases from V and 3 bases from J, with 9 bases in between.

The rearrangement uses TRBV9 and TRBJ2-1; no clear D. Germline assignment: CDR1 SGDLS and CDR2 YYNGEE. Trimming cost V 0 bases and J 8 bases, with 3 bases left between them. The CDR3 sequence is 11 residues long. The CDR3 coding sequence is TGTGCCAGCAGCGTAGGGGATGAGCAGTTCTTC. Translation: CASSVGDEQFF. Full variable domain (rest looked up from reference TRBV9 and TRBJ2-1): DSGVTQTPKHLITATGQRVTLRCSPRSGDLSVYWYQQSLDQGLQFLIQYYNGEERAKGNILERFSAQQFPDLHSELNLSSLELGDSALYFCASSVGDEQFFGPGTRLTVL.

The chain joins TRBV30 to TRBJ1-5; D ambiguous. V was clipped by 2 bases and J by 0 bases, with 5 bases between them. The germline V gene encodes CDR1 GTSNPN and CDR2 SVGIG (reference sequence). This CDR3 spans 13 amino acids. CDR3 residues: CAWSLDSNQPQHF. The CDR3 nucleotides read TGTGCCTGGAGTCTGGATAGCAATCAGCCCCAGCATTTT.

The J gene is TRBJ2-7, the V gene TRBV9; D gene uncertain. Germline V CDR1 and CDR2: SGDLS, YYNGEE. V was clipped by 0 bases and J by 4 bases, with 11 bases between them. The CDR3 is 14 residues long. DNA for the CDR3: TGTGCCAGCAGCGTAGGAGGCAGTCTTTACGAGCAGTACTTC. It is translated as CASSVGGSLYEQYF.

This chain connects TRBV27 to TRBJ2-2; a possible D gene is TRBD2 (6 bases). V was clipped by 5 bases and J by 6 bases, with 16 bases between them. CDR3 length: 15 residues. Germline V lookup: CDR1 MNHEY, CDR2 SMNVEV (reference sequence). CDR3 in amino acids: CASSQEGFPPGELFF. In nucleotides, the CDR3 is TGTGCCAGCAGTCAGGAGGGGTTCCCCCCCGGGGAGCTGTTTTTT.